This is a list of T cell receptor beta chains from one sample in a study of CD8 T cells in ankylosing spondylitis. TCRdb processed the 5' RACE reads anew with MiXCR; each CDR3 protein has one entry. The sample includes around 330,000 distinct CDR3 sequences, roughly 11% of them seen just once. What was sequenced was blood, either unsorted or a sorted T cell fraction (not recorded which). Receptors originate from a female donor with ankylosing spondylitis or in good health (not recorded which). Both conserved end residues are part of each CDR3. Each record gives: clone size, D gene, J gene, V gene, CDR3 DNA, CDR3 protein. The D gene is left open where the match is weak. Clone size is stated in some rows and not others, as once, few, many or a class when expanded.

>few|.|TRBJ1-3|TRBV9
TGTGCCAGCAGCGTAGGACAGGAGGTTGGAAACACCATATATTTT
CASSVGQEVGNTIYF
>once|.|TRBJ1-2|TRBV7-8
TGTGCCAGCAGCCCGTCCCCTAACTATGGCGACCCCTTC
CASSPSPNYGDPF
>few|.|TRBJ2-7|TRBV7-2
TGTGCCAGCAGCTCCCCCCGCAGACCCTACGAGCAGTACTTC
CASSSPRRPYEQYF
>few|.|TRBJ1-1|TRBV20-1
TGCAGTGCTAGACCGGTTTGGGATTCCCCTGAAGCTTTCTTT
CSARPVWDSPEAFF
>few|.|TRBJ2-1|TRBV7-3
TGTGCCAGCAGCCCCAGGGGGGCGAATGAGCAGTTCTTC
CASSPRGANEQFF
>.|TRBD2|TRBJ2-1|TRBV27
TGTACGGCTAGCGGTCGCTACAATGAGCAGTTCTTC
CTASGRYNEQFF
>many|TRBD2|TRBJ2-7|TRBV20-1
TGCAGTGCTAAATCCGGGACTAGCGTCTCCTACGAGCAGTACTTC
CSAKSGTSVSYEQYF
>many|TRBD2|TRBJ2-4|TRBV12-3/TRBV12-4
TGTGCCAGCACCACGATTGGGGGGGGAACCAAAAACATTCAGTACTTC
CASTTIGGGTKNIQYF
>many|TRBD2|TRBJ2-2|TRBV11-2
TGTGCCAGCAGCGACGGGACTAGAGGGACCGGGGAGCTGTTTTTT
CASSDGTRGTGELFF
>many|.|TRBJ2-5|TRBV20-1
TGCAGTGCTAGTGGGACTTCCCAGCCCCAAGAGACCCAGTACTTC
CSASGTSQPQETQYF
>.|TRBD1|TRBJ1-1|TRBV3-1
TGTGCCAGCAGCCAAGATGGGGAGGGCAGGGGGAGCGCTGAAGCTTTCTTT
CASSQDGEGRGSAEAFF
>few|TRBD2|TRBJ2-5|TRBV20-1
TGCAGTGCCAAGACTAGCCCAGGAGAGACCCAGTACTTC
CSAKTSPGETQYF
>.|TRBD1|TRBJ1-6|TRBV27
TGTGCCACCCAAAGACAGGGCTCCTATAATTCACCCCTCCACTTT
CATQRQGSYNSPLHF
>few|.|TRBJ1-1|TRBV13
TGTGCCAGCAGCTTCGGACAGACGAACACTGAAGCTTTCTTT
CASSFGQTNTEAFF
>many|TRBD2|TRBJ2-5|TRBV20-1
TGCAGTGTTAAGACCGGGACTAGCGAACAACCTTTCCAAGAGACCCAGTACTTC
CSVKTGTSEQPFQETQYF
>many|.|TRBJ1-1|TRBV30
TGTGCCTGGAGTGTCGGACCATGGCGGAGGAACACTGAAGCTTTCTTT
CAWSVGPWRRNTEAFF
>.|.|TRBJ2-5|TRBV5-1
TGCGCCAGCAGCTCTACAGGGTCGGTAGAGACCCAGTACTTC
CASSSTGSVETQYF
>few|.|TRBJ2-5|TRBV28
TGTGCCAGCAGCCAGCAGGAGACTGGGGTTGAGACCCAGTACTTC
CASSQQETGVETQYF
>many|.|TRBJ2-2|TRBV5-1
TGCGCCAGCAGCTTGGACCCCCTTTTTGCCGGGGAGCTGTTTTTT
CASSLDPLFAGELFF
>.|TRBD2|TRBJ2-1|TRBV24-1
TGTGCCACCAGTGAGTCGCTTGGACTAGCGGCAGCCGATGAGCAGTTCTTC
CATSESLGLAAADEQFF
>many|TRBD1|TRBJ1-4|TRBV29-1
TGCAGCGTTACCGGGACAGGGTTGGAAAAACTGTTTTTT
CSVTGTGLEKLFF
>few|TRBD2|TRBJ2-2|TRBV5-1
TGCGCCAGCAGCTTGGCCGGGAACGGGAGGGCCTCCGGGGAGCTGTTTTTT
CASSLAGNGRASGELFF
>few|.|TRBJ1-5|TRBV11-3
TGTGCCAGCAGCTTAGATCTACGGCAGGGGAAGAATCAGCCCCAGCATTTT
CASSLDLRQGKNQPQHF
>many|TRBD1|TRBJ2-1|TRBV6-5
TGTGCCAGCAGTTACACCAAAGCCGGGACAGGGAACGAGCAGTTCTTC
CASSYTKAGTGNEQFF
>.|.|TRBJ2-2|TRBV6-4
TGTGCCAGCAGTGACGGGGGGGCCGGGACCGGGGAGCTGTTTTTT
CASSDGGAGTGELFF
>many|.|TRBJ2-1|TRBV4-1
TGCGCCAGCAGCCAAGGGGCCTTTTCCTACAATGAGCAGTTCTTC
CASSQGAFSYNEQFF
>many|TRBD1|TRBJ1-4|TRBV5-4
TGTGCCAGCAGCTTGGCCTCCGGGACAGGATCTGCAACTAATGAAAAACTGTTTTTT
CASSLASGTGSATNEKLFF
>many|TRBD1|TRBJ2-1|TRBV24-1
TGTGCCACGGGGACAGGGGCCTACAATGAGCAGTTCTTC
CATGTGAYNEQFF
>once|TRBD1|TRBJ1-2|TRBV12-3/TRBV12-4
TGTGCCAGCAGTGCCCCGGGACAGCTTAACTATGGCTACACCTTC
CASSAPGQLNYGYTF
>.|TRBD2|TRBJ2-7|TRBV3-1
TGTGCCAGCAGCCAACTATCGGGAGGGCCGTACGAGCAGTACTTC
CASSQLSGGPYEQYF
>many|.|TRBJ2-6|TRBV28
TGTGCCAGCAGTTTAGGGGCCTCTGGGGCCAACGTCCTGACTTTC
CASSLGASGANVLTF
>many|.|TRBJ1-4|TRBV20-1
TGCAGTGCCTCTCGCACAACTAATGAAAAACTGTTTTTT
CSASRTTNEKLFF
>many|.|TRBJ2-2|TRBV11-2
TGTGCCAGCAGCTTATCAGGGGGGACCGGGGAGCTGTTTTTT
CASSLSGGTGELFF
>few|.|TRBJ2-3|TRBV7-2
TGTGCCAGCAGCTTAGTAGGGGAGGGCAGGGGGCAAGATACGCAGTATTTT
CASSLVGEGRGQDTQYF
>many|.|TRBJ1-2|TRBV6-5
TGTGCCAGCAGTTACTCGGGACGGCTTTTCTATGGCTACACCTTC
CASSYSGRLFYGYTF
>many|TRBD2|TRBJ2-1|TRBV10-3
TGTGCCATCAGTGAGTCGAGAGGTGGACTAGCGTACAATGAGCAGTTCTTC
CAISESRGGLAYNEQFF
>.|.|TRBJ1-2|TRBV29-1
TGCAGCGTTGAGGTTGGCCTCCAGGGTGGCTACACCTTC
CSVEVGLQGGYTF
>few|.|TRBJ2-7|TRBV7-3
TGTGCCAGCAGCTTGGGTGCAGATAGCTCCTACGAGCAGTACTTC
CASSLGADSSYEQYF
>many|.|TRBJ2-3|TRBV27
TGTGCCAGCAGGCAGGGTTCCGATACGCAGTATTTT
CASRQGSDTQYF
>.|.|TRBJ2-1|TRBV30
TGTGCCTGGAGTGTACATCTAGCGAGGTACAATGAGCAGTTCTTC
CAWSVHLARYNEQFF
>many|.|TRBJ2-1|TRBV20-1
TGCAGTGCTAGTAAGGCGTCCTACAATGAGCAGTTCTTC
CSASKASYNEQFF
>many|TRBD1|TRBJ1-2|TRBV10-3
TGTGCCATCAGTGAGTGGCAGGACAGGGCCGAAACCTTC
CAISEWQDRAETF
>.|TRBD2|TRBJ2-1|TRBV28
TGTGCCAGCAGTCTGACTAGCGGGGGAACCCATGAGCAGTTCTTC
CASSLTSGGTHEQFF
>few|.|TRBJ1-1|TRBV28
TGTGCCTCGGTGGGAGGGCCCCGCACTGAAGCTTTCTTT
CASVGGPRTEAFF
>many|.|TRBJ2-3|TRBV29-1
TGCAGTCAGAGGGGTAGTTCCGATACGCAGTATTTT
CSQRGSSDTQYF
>many|.|TRBJ2-7|TRBV20-1
TGCAGTGCCCCGGATACCCGCGCCTACGAGCAGTACTTC
CSAPDTRAYEQYF
>.|TRBD1|TRBJ2-2|TRBV5-3
TGTGCCAGCAGGATAAACGGACAGGGAGGATTCACGCCTGTTGGGACCGGGGAGCTGTTTTTT
CASRINGQGGFTPVGTGELFF
>many|.|TRBJ1-1|TRBV29-1
TGCAGCGCATCAGACAGGTTGGGTGAAGCTTTCTTT
CSASDRLGEAFF